This TCR beta chain emerged from a study of cytomegalovirus exposure and HLA in healthy donors. Study-wide findings and caveats: As a later analysis showed, several of the most significant clusters appeared to be linked to common viral pathogens.

In the PCR, 60 Vbeta and 13 Jbeta primers were used. Assay: immunoSEQ multiplex PCR; the TCRdb copy retains only in-frame clones and omits some. The table lists more than 65,000 clones, 70% to 75% of them singletons. Concerning this clone: Antigen: not known.

Germline CDR1 SGHVS, CDR2 FNYEAQ. This CDR3 spans 15 amino acids. V was trimmed by 4 bases and J by 2 bases, leaving 13 bases between them. Sequences were obtained from PBMCs. The clonotype originates from a woman in her forties or fifties in good health and CMV-seropositive. The V gene is TRBV7-6, the J gene TRBJ2-3; perhaps TRBD1 as D (5 bases). The CDR3 is CASSSYQGDTDTQYF. CDR3 coding DNA: TGTGCCAGCAGCTCGTATCAAGGGGACACAGATACGCAGTATTTT.